This entry is about one TCR beta chain. Its antigen is still unknown. The V gene lost 5 bases and the J gene lost 8 bases, with 15 bases spanning the gap. CDR1 is SGHVS and CDR2 is FNYEAQ in the germline V gene. The length of the CDR3 is 14 residues. The data belong to a study of molecular identifiers for immune sequencing clone quantification. TCRdb independently ran MiXCR on the PCR reads; one entry per CDR3 protein. Altogether about 500,000 distinct CDR3 sequences are present, over 20% being singletons, with the ten largest covering around 0.84%. Findings and caveats of the study: With a barcode shared among identical TCR molecules, highly expanded clone sizes could be underestimated. Spiked-in Jurkat TCR RNA corresponding to one cell was reported as detectable against more than 950,000 naive cells.

Naive CD8 T cells underwent sorting with the CD8+CD4-CCR7+CD45RA+ definition. This chain uses TRBV7-6 with TRBJ1-4; D is uncertain. The sequence came from a human donor in good health. Some libraries in this study had Jurkat cell RNA spiked in. Sequences were obtained from naive CD8+ T cells from blood, with Jurkat cell RNA spiked in. This sample's subset: FACS-sorted CD8+CD4-CCR7+CD45RA+ naive T cells. CDR3 sequence: CASSPRIPGEKLFF. CDR3 DNA sequence: TGTGCCAGCAGCCCCCGGATTCCTGGCGAAAAACTGTTTTTT.